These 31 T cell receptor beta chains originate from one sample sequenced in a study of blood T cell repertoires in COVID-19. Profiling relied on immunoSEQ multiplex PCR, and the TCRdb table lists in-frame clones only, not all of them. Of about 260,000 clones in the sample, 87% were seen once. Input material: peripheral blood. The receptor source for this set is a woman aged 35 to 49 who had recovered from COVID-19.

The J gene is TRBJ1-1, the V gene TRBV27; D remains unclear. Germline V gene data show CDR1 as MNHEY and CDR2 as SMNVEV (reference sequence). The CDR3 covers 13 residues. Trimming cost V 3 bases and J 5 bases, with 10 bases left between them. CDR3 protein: CASSFTPGTEAFF. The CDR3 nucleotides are TGTGCCAGCAGTTTCACCCCGGGTACTGAAGCTTTCTTT.

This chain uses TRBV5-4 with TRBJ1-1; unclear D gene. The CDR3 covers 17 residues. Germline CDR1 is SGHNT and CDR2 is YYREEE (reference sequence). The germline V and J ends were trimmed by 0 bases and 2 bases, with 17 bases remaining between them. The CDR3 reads CASSLGRGGEGNTEAFF. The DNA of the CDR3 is TGTGCCAGCAGCTTGGGTCGGGGAGGAGAGGGAAACACTGAAGCTTTCTTT.

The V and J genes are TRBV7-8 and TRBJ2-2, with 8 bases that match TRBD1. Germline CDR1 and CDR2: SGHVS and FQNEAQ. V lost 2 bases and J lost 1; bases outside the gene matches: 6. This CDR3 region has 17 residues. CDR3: CASSLLKGQGNTGELFF. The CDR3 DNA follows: TGTGCCAGCAGCTTATTGAAAGGACAGGGGAACACCGGGGAGCTGTTTTTT.

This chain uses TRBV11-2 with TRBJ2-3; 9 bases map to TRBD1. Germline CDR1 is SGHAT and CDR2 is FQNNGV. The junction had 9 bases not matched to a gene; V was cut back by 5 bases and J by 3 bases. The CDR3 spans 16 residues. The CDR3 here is CASSPLTGGATDTQYF. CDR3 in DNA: TGTGCCAGCAGCCCCCTTACAGGGGGCGCGACAGATACGCAGTATTTT.

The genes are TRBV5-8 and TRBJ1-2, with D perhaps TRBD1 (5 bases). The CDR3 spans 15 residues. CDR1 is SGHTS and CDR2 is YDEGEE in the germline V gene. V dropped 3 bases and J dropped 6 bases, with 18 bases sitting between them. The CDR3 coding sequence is TGTGCCAGCAGCTACCCCCCCCAGGGTCCCCATGGCTACACCTTC. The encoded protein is CASSYPPQGPHGYTF.

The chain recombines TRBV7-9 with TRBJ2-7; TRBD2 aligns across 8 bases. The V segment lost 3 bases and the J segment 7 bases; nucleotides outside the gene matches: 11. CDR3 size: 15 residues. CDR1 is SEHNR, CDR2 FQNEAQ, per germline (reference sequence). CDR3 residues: CASSFSGGFFQEQYF. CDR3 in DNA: TGTGCCAGCAGCTTTTCGGGGGGGTTTTTTCAGGAGCAGTACTTC.

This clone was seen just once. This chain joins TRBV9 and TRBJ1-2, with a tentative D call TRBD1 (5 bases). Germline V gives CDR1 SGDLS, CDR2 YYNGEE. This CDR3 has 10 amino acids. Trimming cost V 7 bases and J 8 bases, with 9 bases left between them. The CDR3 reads CASRGEGYTF. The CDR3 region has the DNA TGTGCCAGCCGGGGGGAGGGCTACACCTTC.

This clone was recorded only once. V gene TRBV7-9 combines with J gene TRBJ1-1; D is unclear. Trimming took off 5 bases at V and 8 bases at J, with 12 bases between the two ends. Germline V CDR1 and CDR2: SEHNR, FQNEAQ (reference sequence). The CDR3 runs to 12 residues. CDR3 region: CASSPIFREAFF. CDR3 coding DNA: TGTGCCAGCAGCCCTATATTCCGAGAAGCTTTCTTT.

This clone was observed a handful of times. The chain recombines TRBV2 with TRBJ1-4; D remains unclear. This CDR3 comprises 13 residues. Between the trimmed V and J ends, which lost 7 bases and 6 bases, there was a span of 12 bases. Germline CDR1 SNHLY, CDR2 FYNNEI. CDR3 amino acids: CASTEEGHEKLFF. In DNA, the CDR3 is TGTGCCAGCACCGAGGAGGGCCATGAAAAACTGTTTTTT.

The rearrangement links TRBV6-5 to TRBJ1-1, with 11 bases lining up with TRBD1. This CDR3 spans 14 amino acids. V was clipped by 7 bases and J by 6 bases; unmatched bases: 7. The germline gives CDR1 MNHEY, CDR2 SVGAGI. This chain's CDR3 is CASKRTGGFPEAFF. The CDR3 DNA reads TGTGCCAGCAAAAGGACAGGGGGCTTCCCTGAAGCTTTCTTT.

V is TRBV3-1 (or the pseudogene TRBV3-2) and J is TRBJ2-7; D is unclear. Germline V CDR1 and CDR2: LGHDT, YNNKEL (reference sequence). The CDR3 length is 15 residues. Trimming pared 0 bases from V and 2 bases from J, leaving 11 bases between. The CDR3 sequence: CASSQETQPPYEQYF. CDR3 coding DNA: TGTGCCAGCAGCCAAGAAACACAACCCCCCTACGAGCAGTACTTC.

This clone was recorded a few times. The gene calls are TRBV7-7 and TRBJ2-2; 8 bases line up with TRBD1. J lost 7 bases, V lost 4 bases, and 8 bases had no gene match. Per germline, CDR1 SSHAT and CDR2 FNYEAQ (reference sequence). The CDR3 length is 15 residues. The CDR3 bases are TGTGCCAGCAGCTCAGGACAGGGTAACGTCGGGGAGCTGTTTTTT. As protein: CASSSGQGNVGELFF.

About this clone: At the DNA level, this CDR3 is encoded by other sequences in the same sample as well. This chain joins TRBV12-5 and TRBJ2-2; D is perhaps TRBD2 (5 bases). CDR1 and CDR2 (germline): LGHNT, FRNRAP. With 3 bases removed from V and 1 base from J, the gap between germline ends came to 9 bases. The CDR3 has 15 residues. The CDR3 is CASGLRAGNTGELFF. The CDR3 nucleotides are TGTGCTAGTGGTTTAAGGGCGGGGAACACCGGGGAGCTGTTTTTT.

The CDR3 DNA sequence: TGTGCCAGCAGTTTTTACTTCTATGGCTACACCTTC. This translates into CASSFYFYGYTF. This chain connects TRBV6-2 or TRBV6-3 to TRBJ1-2; D is uncertain. Trimming removed 4 bases from V and 4 bases from J, with 7 bases in between. In germline, CDR1 is MNHEY, CDR2 SVGEGT. The CDR3 extends over 12 amino acids.

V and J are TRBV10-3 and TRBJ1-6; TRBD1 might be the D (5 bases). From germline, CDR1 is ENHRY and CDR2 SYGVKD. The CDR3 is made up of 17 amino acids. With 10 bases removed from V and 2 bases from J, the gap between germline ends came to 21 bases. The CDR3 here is CATDQGPQETYNSPLHF. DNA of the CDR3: TGTGCCACGGACCAGGGTCCCCAGGAGACCTATAATTCACCCCTCCACTTT.

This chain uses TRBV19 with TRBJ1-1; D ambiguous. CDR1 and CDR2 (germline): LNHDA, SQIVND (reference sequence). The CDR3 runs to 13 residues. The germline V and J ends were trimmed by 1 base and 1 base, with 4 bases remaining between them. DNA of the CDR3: TGTGCCAGTAGTATAGTACAGAACACTGAAGCTTTCTTT. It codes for CASSIVQNTEAFF.

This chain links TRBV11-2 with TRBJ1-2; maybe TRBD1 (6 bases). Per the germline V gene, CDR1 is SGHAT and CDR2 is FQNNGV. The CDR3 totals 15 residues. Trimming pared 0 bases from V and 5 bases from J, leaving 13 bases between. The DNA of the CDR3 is TGTGCCAGCAGCTTAGAATCTACAGGGATGTATGGCTACACCTTC. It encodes CASSLESTGMYGYTF.

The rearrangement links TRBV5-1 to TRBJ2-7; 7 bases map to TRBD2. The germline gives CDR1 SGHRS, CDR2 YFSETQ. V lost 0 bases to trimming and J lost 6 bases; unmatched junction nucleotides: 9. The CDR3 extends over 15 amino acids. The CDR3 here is CASSLAGGTLGEQYF. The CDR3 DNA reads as TGCGCCAGCAGCTTGGCCGGGGGGACTCTAGGCGAGCAGTACTTC.

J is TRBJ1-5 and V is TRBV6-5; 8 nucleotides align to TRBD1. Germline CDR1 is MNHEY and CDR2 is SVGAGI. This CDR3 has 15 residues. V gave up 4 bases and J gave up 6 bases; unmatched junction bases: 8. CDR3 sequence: CASSWGQGAGQPQHF. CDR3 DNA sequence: TGTGCCAGCAGTTGGGGGCAGGGGGCCGGTCAGCCCCAGCATTTT.

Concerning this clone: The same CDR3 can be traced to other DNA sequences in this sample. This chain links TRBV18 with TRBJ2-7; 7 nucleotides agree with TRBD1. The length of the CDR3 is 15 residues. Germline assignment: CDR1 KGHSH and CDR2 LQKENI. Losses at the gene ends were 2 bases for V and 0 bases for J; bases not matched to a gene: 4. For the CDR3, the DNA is TGTGCCAGCTCACCATTTCGGGACAGCTCCTACGAGCAGTACTTC. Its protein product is CASSPFRDSSYEQYF.

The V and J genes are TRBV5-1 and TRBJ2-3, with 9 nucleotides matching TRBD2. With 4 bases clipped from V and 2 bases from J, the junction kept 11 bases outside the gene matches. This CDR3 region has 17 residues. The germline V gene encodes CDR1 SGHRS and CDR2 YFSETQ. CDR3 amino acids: CASSLSRSGGPTDTQYF. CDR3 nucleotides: TGCGCCAGCAGCCTGAGTCGGAGCGGGGGGCCCACAGATACGCAGTATTTT.

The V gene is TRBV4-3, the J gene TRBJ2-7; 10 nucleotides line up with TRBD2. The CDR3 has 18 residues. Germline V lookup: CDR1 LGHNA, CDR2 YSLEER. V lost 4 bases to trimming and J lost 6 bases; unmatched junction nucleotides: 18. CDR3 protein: CASSPRRLAGGSNPEQYF. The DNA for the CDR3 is TGCGCCAGCAGCCCCAGACGGTTAGCGGGGGGCTCCAATCCCGAGCAGTACTTC.

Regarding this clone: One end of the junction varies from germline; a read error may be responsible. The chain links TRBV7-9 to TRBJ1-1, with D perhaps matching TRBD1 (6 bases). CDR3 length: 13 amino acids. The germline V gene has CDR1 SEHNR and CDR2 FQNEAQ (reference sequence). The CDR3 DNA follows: TGTGCCAGCAGCCTAGCAGGGGCAGAGGAAGCTTTCTTT. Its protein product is CASSLAGAEEAFF.

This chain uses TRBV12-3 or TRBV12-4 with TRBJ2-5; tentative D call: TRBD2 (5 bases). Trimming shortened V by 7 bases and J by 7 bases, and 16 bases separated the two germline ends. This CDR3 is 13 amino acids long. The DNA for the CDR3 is TGTGCCAGCACTCTCAAGGCCCGGGGGACCCAGTACTTC. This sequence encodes CASTLKARGTQYF.

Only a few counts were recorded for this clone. The CDR3 region is CASSTLQGGSPLHF. In DNA form, the CDR3 reads TGTGCCAGCAGTACCCTACAGGGGGGAAGTCCCCTCCACTTT. The chain links TRBV28 to TRBJ1-6, with 8 bases identical to TRBD1. The length of the CDR3 is 14 residues. The V gene's germline CDR1 is MDHEN and CDR2 SYDVKM. With V trimmed by 5 bases and J by 13 bases, 10 bases remained unmatched.

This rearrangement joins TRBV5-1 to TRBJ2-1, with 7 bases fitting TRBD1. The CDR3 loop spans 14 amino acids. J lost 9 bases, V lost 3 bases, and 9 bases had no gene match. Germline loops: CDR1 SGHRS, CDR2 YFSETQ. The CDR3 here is CASSSDTGDGEQFF. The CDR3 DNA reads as TGCGCCAGCAGCTCGGACACAGGGGATGGTGAGCAGTTCTTC.

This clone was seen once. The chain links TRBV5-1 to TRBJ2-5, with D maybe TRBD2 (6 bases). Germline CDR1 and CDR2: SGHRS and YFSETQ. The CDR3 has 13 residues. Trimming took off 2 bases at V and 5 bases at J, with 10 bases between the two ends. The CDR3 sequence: CASSLGRGETQYF. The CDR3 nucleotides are TGCGCCAGCAGCTTAGGCCGGGGGGAGACCCAGTACTTC.

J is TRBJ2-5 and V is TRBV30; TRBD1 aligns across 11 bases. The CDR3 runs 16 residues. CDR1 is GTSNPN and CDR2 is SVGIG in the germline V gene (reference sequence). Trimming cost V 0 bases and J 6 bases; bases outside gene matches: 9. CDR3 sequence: CAWSVPGQGGIQTQYF. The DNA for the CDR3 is TGTGCCTGGAGTGTACCGGGACAGGGGGGTATACAGACCCAGTACTTC.

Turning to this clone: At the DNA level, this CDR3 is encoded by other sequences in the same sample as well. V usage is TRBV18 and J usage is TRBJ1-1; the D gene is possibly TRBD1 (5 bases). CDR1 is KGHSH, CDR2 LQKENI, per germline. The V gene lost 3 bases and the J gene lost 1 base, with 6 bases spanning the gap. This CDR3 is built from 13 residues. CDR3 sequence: CASSPQGNTEAFF. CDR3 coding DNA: TGTGCCAGCTCACCTCAGGGGAACACTGAAGCTTTCTTT.

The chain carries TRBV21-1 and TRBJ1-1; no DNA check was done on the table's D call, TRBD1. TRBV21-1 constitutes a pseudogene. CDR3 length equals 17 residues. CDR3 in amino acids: CASSNPLFDRVYTEAFF. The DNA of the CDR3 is TGTGCCAGCAGTAACCCCTTATTTGACAGGGTCTACACTGAAGCTTTCTTT.

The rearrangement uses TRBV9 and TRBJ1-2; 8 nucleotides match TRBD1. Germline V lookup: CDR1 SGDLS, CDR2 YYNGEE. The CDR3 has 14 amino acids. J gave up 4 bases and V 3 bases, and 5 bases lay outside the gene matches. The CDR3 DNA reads TGTGCCAGCAGCGGGACAGGGAGCATCTATGGCTACACCTTC. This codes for CASSGTGSIYGYTF.